Listed below are T cell receptor beta chains from one sample, sequenced in a study of cytomegalovirus exposure and HLA in healthy donors. The table came from immunoSEQ multiplex PCR; TCRdb's copy has only in-frame clones and leaves some out. Of over 200,000 clones detected, 88% appear once; the ten largest clones hold 2.9%. Sequenced input: PBMCs. The receptors were gathered from a woman aged 18-29 years in good health and CMV-seronegative. Each CDR3 is given with its conserved first and last residue. Each record gives: V gene, clone size, CDR3 length, J gene, D gene, CDR3 protein, CDR3 DNA. D genes are given only for firm matches. The size entry is marked missing in some rows and otherwise reads once, few, many or a size class.

v_gene: TRBV11-2; abundance: NA; len: 14; j_gene: TRBJ2-2; d_gene: NA; CDR3aa: CASRVGALTGELFF; CDR3nt: TGTGCCAGCAGGGTGGGGGCTTTGACCGGGGAGCTGTTTTTT
v_gene: TRBV27; abundance: NA; len: 13; j_gene: TRBJ2-7; d_gene: NA; CDR3aa: CASRNRGLGEQYF; CDR3nt: TGTGCCAGCAGAAATAGGGGTCTGGGTGAGCAGTACTTC
v_gene: TRBV6-1; abundance: few; len: 14; j_gene: TRBJ2-3; d_gene: TRBD2; CDR3aa: CATKAGLSTDTQYF; CDR3nt: TGTGCCACCAAAGCGGGGCTTAGCACAGATACGCAGTATTTT
v_gene: TRBV30; abundance: NA; len: 16; j_gene: TRBJ2-7; d_gene: TRBD1; CDR3aa: CAWSPSDRGGLYEQYF; CDR3nt: TGTGCCTGGAGTCCTTCGGACAGGGGAGGCCTCTACGAGCAGTACTTC
v_gene: TRBV6-1; abundance: NA; len: 15; j_gene: TRBJ2-3; d_gene: NA; CDR3aa: CASSGNIGGTDTQYF; CDR3nt: TGTGCCAGCAGTGGTAATATAGGAGGCACAGATACGCAGTATTTT
v_gene: TRBV5-1; abundance: NA; len: 13; j_gene: TRBJ1-1; d_gene: TRBD1; CDR3aa: CASSFDRGTEAFF; CDR3nt: TGCGCCAGCAGCTTCGACAGGGGCACTGAAGCTTTCTTT
v_gene: TRBV5-1; abundance: NA; len: 16; j_gene: TRBJ2-2; d_gene: TRBD1; CDR3aa: CASKDRGLGGAGELFF; CDR3nt: TGCGCCAGCAAGGACAGGGGGCTCGGTGGGGCCGGGGAGCTGTTTTTT
v_gene: TRBV29-1; abundance: NA; len: 14; j_gene: TRBJ2-1; d_gene: TRBD1; CDR3aa: CSVERQGSYNEQFF; CDR3nt: TGCAGCGTTGAACGACAGGGCTCCTACAATGAGCAGTTCTTC
v_gene: TRBV6-5; abundance: few; len: 16; j_gene: TRBJ2-7; d_gene: NA; CDR3aa: CASSYRYGPDSYEQYF; CDR3nt: TGTGCCAGCAGTTACCGCTATGGGCCGGATTCCTACGAGCAGTACTTC
v_gene: TRBV18; abundance: NA; len: 15; j_gene: TRBJ1-2; d_gene: TRBD1; CDR3aa: CASSPNSQGMEGYTF; CDR3nt: TGTGCCAGCTCACCTAACTCACAGGGGATGGAGGGCTACACCTTC
v_gene: TRBV6-6; abundance: NA; len: 15; j_gene: TRBJ2-3; d_gene: TRBD2; CDR3aa: CATVGTSGSRDTQYF; CDR3nt: TGTGCCACCGTAGGGACTAGCGGGAGTCGAGATACGCAGTATTTT
v_gene: TRBV18; abundance: NA; len: 15; j_gene: TRBJ2-5; d_gene: NA; CDR3aa: CASSPVSGLQETQYF; CDR3nt: TGTGCCAGCTCACCAGTAAGCGGGCTCCAAGAGACCCAGTACTTC
v_gene: TRBV15; abundance: NA; len: 16; j_gene: TRBJ2-5; d_gene: TRBD2; CDR3aa: CATSRGGLAVQETQYF; CDR3nt: TGTGCCACCAGCAGAGGAGGACTAGCGGTCCAAGAGACCCAGTACTTC
v_gene: TRBV4-1; abundance: NA; len: 17; j_gene: TRBJ2-7; d_gene: NA; CDR3aa: CASSQDLVLPGPYEQYF; CDR3nt: TGCGCCAGCAGCCAAGATCTCGTCCTCCCGGGTCCCTACGAGCAGTACTTC
v_gene: TRBV6-1; abundance: NA; len: 15; j_gene: TRBJ1-5; d_gene: NA; CDR3aa: CASSEDTTSNQPQHF; CDR3nt: TGTGCCAGCAGTGAAGACACTACAAGCAATCAGCCCCAGCATTTT
v_gene: TRBV19; abundance: NA; len: 13; j_gene: TRBJ2-1; d_gene: TRBD2; CDR3aa: CASSREGLWEQFF; CDR3nt: TGTGCCAGTAGCCGGGAGGGCCTTTGGGAGCAGTTCTTC
v_gene: TRBV15; abundance: NA; len: 17; j_gene: TRBJ2-2; d_gene: TRBD2; CDR3aa: CATSRLRLAGNTGELFF; CDR3nt: TGTGCCACCAGCAGACTAAGACTAGCGGGGAACACCGGGGAGCTGTTTTTT
v_gene: TRBV29-1; abundance: NA; len: 15; j_gene: TRBJ2-7; d_gene: TRBD1; CDR3aa: CSVADRDRGIYEQYF; CDR3nt: TGCAGCGTCGCGGACCGGGACAGGGGAATATACGAGCAGTACTTC
v_gene: TRBV6-1; abundance: NA; len: 16; j_gene: TRBJ1-2; d_gene: NA; CDR3aa: CASSEPVKSVDYGYTF; CDR3nt: TGTGCCAGCAGTGAACCGGTCAAGTCGGTGGACTATGGCTACACCTTC
v_gene: TRBV4-1; abundance: NA; len: 16; j_gene: TRBJ1-2; d_gene: NA; CDR3aa: CASSHLPERSNYGYTF; CDR3nt: TGCGCCAGCAGCCACCTGCCTGAGAGGTCTAACTATGGCTACACCTTC
v_gene: TRBV5-1; abundance: NA; len: 16; j_gene: TRBJ2-7; d_gene: TRBD1; CDR3aa: CASSVSTGTGGNEQYF; CDR3nt: TGCGCCAGCAGCGTCTCCACCGGGACAGGGGGCAACGAGCAGTACTTC
v_gene: TRBV5-8; abundance: NA; len: 12; j_gene: TRBJ2-5; d_gene: NA; CDR3aa: CASSKSQETQYF; CDR3nt: TGTGCCAGCAGCAAGAGCCAAGAGACCCAGTACTTC
v_gene: TRBV4-1; abundance: NA; len: 15; j_gene: TRBJ1-4; d_gene: NA; CDR3aa: CASSQAGGAHEKLFF; CDR3nt: TGCGCCAGCAGCCAGGCCGGGGGGGCGCATGAAAAACTGTTTTTT
v_gene: TRBV27; abundance: NA; len: 16; j_gene: TRBJ2-3; d_gene: TRBD1; CDR3aa: CASSPQRDRGTDTQYF; CDR3nt: TGTGCCAGCAGTCCCCAACGGGACAGGGGAACGGATACGCAGTATTTT
v_gene: TRBV18; abundance: NA; len: 15; j_gene: TRBJ1-2; d_gene: TRBD1; CDR3aa: CASSPSRGQGDGYTF; CDR3nt: TGTGCCAGCTCACCATCCCGGGGACAGGGGGATGGCTACACCTTC
v_gene: TRBV28; abundance: NA; len: 17; j_gene: TRBJ2-2; d_gene: TRBD2; CDR3aa: CASIQSGLAGFPGELFF; CDR3nt: TGTGCCAGCATCCAAAGCGGGCTAGCGGGTTTTCCCGGGGAGCTGTTTTTT
v_gene: TRBV5-6; abundance: NA; len: 13; j_gene: TRBJ1-2; d_gene: TRBD1; CDR3aa: CASSSGQGYGYTF; CDR3nt: TGTGCCAGCAGCTCGGGACAGGGATATGGCTACACCTTC
v_gene: TRBV6-5; abundance: NA; len: 14; j_gene: TRBJ2-2; d_gene: NA; CDR3aa: CASSYAQGVGELFF; CDR3nt: TGTGCCAGCAGTTACGCACAGGGTGTCGGGGAGCTGTTTTTT
v_gene: TRBV5-4; abundance: NA; len: 14; j_gene: TRBJ2-5; d_gene: NA; CDR3aa: CASSLGRQGKTQYF; CDR3nt: TGTGCCAGCAGCCTGGGGCGGCAGGGAAAGACCCAGTACTTC
v_gene: TRBV2; abundance: NA; len: 13; j_gene: TRBJ2-7; d_gene: NA; CDR3aa: CASNPRRSYEQYF; CDR3nt: TGTGCCAGCAATCCCAGGCGTTCCTACGAGCAGTACTTC
v_gene: TRBV27; abundance: NA; len: 17; j_gene: TRBJ1-1; d_gene: NA; CDR3aa: CASSFYPPTDMNTEAFF; CDR3nt: TGTGCCAGCAGTTTCTACCCCCCGACGGACATGAACACTGAAGCTTTCTTT
v_gene: TRBV28; abundance: NA; len: 14; j_gene: TRBJ1-2; d_gene: NA; CDR3aa: CASSLSGGLIGYTF; CDR3nt: TGTGCCAGCAGTTTATCGGGGGGTCTTATCGGCTACACCTTC
v_gene: TRBV7-2; abundance: NA; len: 16; j_gene: TRBJ2-5; d_gene: TRBD2; CDR3aa: CASSLALAGAQETQYF; CDR3nt: TGTGCCAGCAGCTTAGCGCTGGCGGGAGCCCAAGAGACCCAGTACTTC
v_gene: TRBV28; abundance: NA; len: 19; j_gene: TRBJ2-7; d_gene: TRBD2; CDR3aa: CASSSPLAGDLRFSYEQYF; CDR3nt: TGTGCCAGCAGTTCACCACTAGCGGGAGACCTCCGTTTTAGCTACGAGCAGTACTTC
v_gene: TRBV6-5; abundance: NA; len: 14; j_gene: TRBJ2-5; d_gene: TRBD2; CDR3aa: CASSPWTSRETQYF; CDR3nt: TGTGCCAGCAGTCCTTGGACTAGTCGAGAGACCCAGTACTTC
v_gene: TRBV6-1; abundance: NA; len: 15; j_gene: TRBJ1-5; d_gene: NA; CDR3aa: CASRDSLYSNQPQHF; CDR3nt: TGTGCCAGCAGGGACAGCCTCTATAGCAATCAGCCCCAGCATTTT
v_gene: TRBV30; abundance: NA; len: 13; j_gene: TRBJ2-1; d_gene: TRBD2; CDR3aa: CAWRLADYNEQFF; CDR3nt: TGTGCCTGGCGACTAGCGGATTACAATGAGCAGTTCTTC
v_gene: TRBV5-6; abundance: NA; len: 17; j_gene: TRBJ2-7; d_gene: TRBD2; CDR3aa: CASSFGLVSGRAYEQYF; CDR3nt: TGTGCCAGCAGCTTCGGATTAGTTAGCGGGAGGGCCTACGAGCAGTACTTC
v_gene: TRBV7-9; abundance: NA; len: 18; j_gene: TRBJ2-3; d_gene: TRBD1; CDR3aa: CASSPAPGGDRGRDTQYF; CDR3nt: TGTGCCAGCAGCCCAGCTCCTGGTGGGGACAGGGGGCGAGATACGCAGTATTTT
v_gene: TRBV10-3; abundance: NA; len: 13; j_gene: TRBJ2-7; d_gene: TRBD1; CDR3aa: CAIRPGQGIEQYF; CDR3nt: TGTGCCATCAGACCGGGACAGGGTATCGAGCAGTACTTC
v_gene: TRBV2; abundance: once; len: 14; j_gene: TRBJ2-2; d_gene: NA; CDR3aa: CAGTGTLNTGELFF; CDR3nt: TGTGCCGGAACCGGGACATTGAACACCGGGGAGCTGTTTTTT
v_gene: TRBV5-1; abundance: NA; len: 16; j_gene: TRBJ2-1; d_gene: TRBD2; CDR3aa: CASRLLASSSYNEQFF; CDR3nt: TGCGCCAGCAGATTACTAGCGAGCAGCTCCTACAATGAGCAGTTCTTC
v_gene: TRBV5-1; abundance: NA; len: 15; j_gene: TRBJ2-3; d_gene: TRBD1; CDR3aa: CASSLGQELSDTQYF; CDR3nt: TGCGCCAGCAGCTTAGGACAGGAGTTGTCAGATACGCAGTATTTT
v_gene: TRBV7-2; abundance: few; len: 15; j_gene: TRBJ1-1; d_gene: NA; CDR3aa: CASSLVPQVNTEAFF; CDR3nt: TGTGCCAGCAGCTTAGTCCCACAAGTGAACACTGAAGCTTTCTTT
v_gene: TRBV6-5; abundance: NA; len: 15; j_gene: TRBJ2-1; d_gene: TRBD2; CDR3aa: CASSYSKPTGGEQFF; CDR3nt: TGTGCCAGCAGTTACTCGAAACCCACGGGAGGAGAGCAGTTCTTC
v_gene: TRBV14; abundance: NA; len: 14; j_gene: TRBJ2-7; d_gene: TRBD2; CDR3aa: CASSLGGGTYEQYF; CDR3nt: TGTGCCAGCAGTCTTGGGGGGGGAACCTACGAGCAGTACTTC
v_gene: TRBV30; abundance: NA; len: 13; j_gene: TRBJ2-7; d_gene: NA; CDR3aa: CAWSEDTSYEQYF; CDR3nt: TGTGCCTGGAGCGAGGACACCTCCTACGAGCAGTACTTC